What follows are 20 T cell receptor beta chains derived from one specimen sequenced in a study of response to subunit inactivated influenza vaccine. Using its own MiXCR run on the RT-PCR reads, TCRdb lists one record per CDR3 protein. There are around 470,000 distinct CDR3 sequences in the sample; approximately 7.2% occur only once, and around 13% lies in the top ten. The sequenced sample was PBMCs from blood, obtained 23 to 25 months after vaccination. The receptors stem from a man in his fifties or sixties who received an inactivated influenza vaccine.

This clonotype was found many times. This sequence joins TRBV9 and TRBJ1-6; D is uncertain. Trimming removed 0 bases at V and 9 bases at J, with 7 bases between. Germline CDR1 SGDLS, CDR2 YYNGEE. This CDR3 is built from 13 residues. DNA of the CDR3: TGTGCCAGCAGCGTAGGGGTCGGTTCACCCCTCCACTTT. It specifies CASSVGVGSPLHF.

In the case of this clonotype: A much larger clone differs by one base, so this may be a read error. The chain employs TRBV29-1 and TRBJ2-4, with D hard to call. The length of the CDR3 is 12 residues. V was cut by 4 bases and J by 5 bases, with 9 bases left in between. Germline-derived CDR1 and CDR2 are SQVTM and ANQGSEA. The CDR3 bases are TGCAGCGTTGCTGGTGGGGAAAACATTCAGTACTTC. The encoded protein is CSVAGGENIQYF.

This clonotype was counted between two and nine times. The rearrangement uses TRBV6-1 and TRBJ2-1, with 10 positions matching TRBD1. CDR3 length: 16 residues. Germline CDR1 reads MNHNS; CDR2 reads SASEGT. V lost 7 bases, J lost 0 bases, and 6 bases stayed unmatched. The CDR3 DNA reads TGTGCCAGCACCTCGAGGACAGGGGGCTCCTACAATGAGCAGTTCTTC. Residues: CASTSRTGGSYNEQFF.

This clonotype was observed a few times. The chain combines TRBV15 with TRBJ1-5; 11 nucleotides line up with TRBD1. Germline trimming cut 0 bases from V and 0 bases from J; bases unmatched to any gene: 7. CDR3 length: 19 amino acids. Germline V gene sequence: CDR1 LNHNV, CDR2 YYDKDF (reference sequence). CDR3 amino acids: CATSRDSPGQGDSNQPQHF. CDR3 nucleotide sequence: TGTGCCACCAGCAGAGATTCCCCGGGACAGGGGGATAGCAATCAGCCCCAGCATTTT.

The chain couples TRBV18 to TRBJ2-1; no firm D call. Trimming took off 4 bases at V and 4 bases at J, with 17 bases between the two ends. The CDR3 consists of 16 residues. CDR1 is KGHSH, CDR2 LQKENI, per germline. Written as DNA, the CDR3 is TGTGCCAGCTCACGCGCCGGCCGTACATTATACAATGAGCAGTTCTTC. Amino acids: CASSRAGRTLYNEQFF.

This clonotype was observed a handful of times. J is TRBJ1-5 and V is TRBV5-1; TRBD1 might be the D (6 bases). This CDR3 has 13 residues. Deletions cut 4 bases from V and 9 bases from J, with 14 bases between. Germline-derived CDR1 and CDR2 are SGHRS and YFSETQ. The CDR3 DNA follows: TGCGCCAGCAGCCAGACAGGTCAGGGGCCCCAGCATTTT. This translates into CASSQTGQGPQHF.

This clonotype was found many times. V gene TRBV9 combines with J gene TRBJ2-1, with 9 bases aligning to TRBD1. Trimming removed 0 bases from V and 8 bases from J; junction bases left unmatched: 9. This CDR3 comprises 16 residues. Germline-derived CDR1 and CDR2 are SGDLS and YYNGEE. The CDR3 is CASSVAPRTGGDEQFF. CDR3 sequence (DNA): TGTGCCAGCAGCGTAGCTCCCCGAACAGGGGGCGATGAGCAGTTCTTC.

This clonotype was counted only a few times. The chain has TRBV6-1 and TRBJ2-2, with 7 bases matching TRBD1. The CDR3 runs to 15 residues. J lost 3 bases, V lost 7 bases, and 8 bases had no gene match. Germline-derived CDR1 and CDR2 are MNHNS and SASEGT. DNA of the CDR3: TGTGCCAGCAACTCGAGGGGGCCTTACACCGGGGAGCTGTTTTTT. This gives the protein CASNSRGPYTGELFF.

This chain uses TRBV15 with TRBJ1-5; 9 nucleotides align to TRBD1. With V trimmed by 3 bases and J by 4 bases, 7 bases remained unmatched. The CDR3 is 16 amino acids. Looked up from germline, CDR1 is LNHNV and CDR2 is YYDKDF (reference sequence). CDR3 sequence: CATSRGTGRGNQPQHF. The CDR3 DNA follows: TGTGCCACCAGCAGGGGGACAGGGCGCGGAAATCAGCCCCAGCATTTT.

This clonotype turned up a few times. The V call is TRBV12-3 or TRBV12-4, the J call TRBJ2-3, with 7 bases that match TRBD1. The length of the CDR3 is 15 residues. V lost 5 bases, J lost 5 bases, and 10 bases stayed unmatched. The CDR3 region has the DNA TGTGCCAGCAGTCCCCGGACAGGTCAGAGAGATACGCAGTATTTT. Its protein is CASSPRTGQRDTQYF.

This clonotype appeared many times. This chain links TRBV9 with TRBJ2-3; D is undetermined. V lost 0 bases, J lost 3 bases, and 5 bases lay in between. The CDR3 spans 13 residues. Germline lookup yields CDR1 SGDLS and CDR2 YYNGEE. The CDR3 DNA follows: TGTGCCAGCAGCGTAGTAACTACAGATACGCAGTATTTT. As protein: CASSVVTTDTQYF.

This clonotype was counted ten times or more. J is TRBJ2-1 and V is TRBV12-3 or TRBV12-4; 11 nucleotides align to TRBD1. Unmatched junction bases numbered 7, after V lost 6 bases and J lost 0 bases. This CDR3 contains 17 residues. The DNA for the CDR3 is TGTGCCAGCAGCCACAAGGGACAGGGGGGCTCCTACAATGAGCAGTTCTTC. Its translation: CASSHKGQGGSYNEQFF.

The genes are TRBV7-9 and TRBJ1-2; D possibly corresponds to TRBD1 (5 bases). This CDR3 spans 16 amino acids. Germline values: CDR1 SEHNR, CDR2 FQNEAQ (reference sequence). Trimming shortened V by 5 bases and J by 4 bases, and 20 bases separated the two germline ends. CDR3: CASSIYQGGVSYGYTF. CDR3 bases: TGTGCCAGCAGCATCTATCAGGGAGGCGTGAGCTATGGCTACACCTTC.

The rearrangement links TRBV29-1 to TRBJ1-2; D possibly corresponds to TRBD1 (5 bases). V gave up 3 bases and J gave up 4 bases, with 12 bases separating them. CDR1 and CDR2 (germline): SQVTM, ANQGSEA. The CDR3 loop spans 13 amino acids. The CDR3 sequence: CSVDSRGSYGYTF. CDR3 nucleotide sequence: TGCAGCGTTGATTCTAGGGGCAGCTATGGCTACACCTTC. Supplemented by reference TRBV29-1 and TRBJ1-2, the full variable domain reads SAVISQKPSRDICQRGTSLTIQCQVDSQVTMMFWYRQQPGQSLTLIATANQGSEATYESGFVIDKFPISRPNLTFSTLTVSNMSPEDSSIYLCSVDSRGSYGYTFGSGTRLTVV.

The rearrangement joins TRBV4-1 to TRBJ1-1; the match to TRBD1 covers 12 bases. The CDR3 consists of 15 residues. CDR1 and CDR2 (germline): MGHRA, YSYEKL. The junction had 4 bases not matched to a gene; V was cut back by 0 bases and J by 8 bases. Here the CDR3 reads CASSQDGGTGGEAFF. As DNA, the CDR3 is TGCGCCAGCAGCCAAGACGGGGGGACAGGGGGCGAAGCTTTCTTT.

This clonotype was recorded at least ten times. This sequence joins TRBV7-2 and TRBJ2-3; TRBD1 agrees at 8 bases. The CDR3 is 14 amino acids. Germline CDR1 reads SGHTA; CDR2 reads FQGNSA. The V and J ends lost 5 bases and 5 bases, in that order; junction bases with no gene match: 6. The CDR3 DNA reads TGTGCCAGCAGCCACGGACAGGGTCAAGATACGCAGTATTTT. Its protein is CASSHGQGQDTQYF.

The sample holds many counts of this clonotype. The V and J genes are TRBV11-2 and TRBJ1-1; D may be TRBD1 (5 bases). Trimming stripped 1 base from V and 1 base from J, with 7 bases between. The CDR3 runs 14 residues. Germline assignment: CDR1 SGHAT and CDR2 FQNNGV. The CDR3 sequence is CASSLGQKNTEAFF. CDR3 DNA: TGTGCCAGCAGCTTAGGACAGAAGAACACTGAAGCTTTCTTT.

In its sample, this clonotype was seen a few times. V gene TRBV5-1 combines with J gene TRBJ2-1; D may correspond to TRBD1 or TRBD2 (6 bases each). V shed 0 bases and J shed 6 bases, with 13 bases lying between them. CDR1 is SGHRS and CDR2 is YFSETQ in the germline V gene. The CDR3 has 15 residues. The CDR3, as DNA: TGCGCCAGCAGCTTGGCAGGGGACTCTTCCAATGAGCAGTTCTTC. This codes for CASSLAGDSSNEQFF.

This chain links TRBV12-3 or TRBV12-4 with TRBJ2-3; TRBD1 is a possible D gene (5 bases). The V end was cut by 3 bases, the J end by 5 bases, with 15 bases between. This CDR3 is built from 15 residues. CDR3 sequence (DNA): TGTGCCAGCAGTTTTGGGGCCGCCTTTTTAGATACGCAGTATTTT. The encoded protein is CASSFGAAFLDTQYF.

Only a few counts were recorded for this clonotype. V gene TRBV12-3 or TRBV12-4 combines with J gene TRBJ1-1; no clear D. The CDR3 covers 13 residues. V was pared by 3 bases and J by 3 bases, with 8 bases between. The DNA for the CDR3 is TGTGCCAGCAGTTTCAGCACGTACACTGAAGCTTTCTTT. Amino acids: CASSFSTYTEAFF.